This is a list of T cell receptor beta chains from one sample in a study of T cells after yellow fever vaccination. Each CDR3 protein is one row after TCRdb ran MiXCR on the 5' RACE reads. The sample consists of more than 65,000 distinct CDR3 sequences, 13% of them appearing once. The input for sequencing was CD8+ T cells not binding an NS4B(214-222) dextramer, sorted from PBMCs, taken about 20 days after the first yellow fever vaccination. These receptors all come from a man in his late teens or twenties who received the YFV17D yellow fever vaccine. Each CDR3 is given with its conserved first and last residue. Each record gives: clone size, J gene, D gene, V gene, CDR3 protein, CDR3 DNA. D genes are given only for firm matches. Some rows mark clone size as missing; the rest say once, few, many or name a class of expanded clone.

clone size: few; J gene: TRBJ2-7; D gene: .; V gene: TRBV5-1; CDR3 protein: CASRQGYPLLYEQYF; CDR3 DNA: TGCGCCAGCAGACAGGGATACCCCCTACTCTACGAGCAGTACTTC
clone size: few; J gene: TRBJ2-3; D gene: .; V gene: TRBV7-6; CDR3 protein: CASSELRGPSTDTQYF; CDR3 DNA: TGTGCCAGCAGCGAACTGCGGGGTCCTAGCACAGATACGCAGTATTTT
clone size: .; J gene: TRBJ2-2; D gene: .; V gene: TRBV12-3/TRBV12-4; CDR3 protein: CASSLVGSGELFF; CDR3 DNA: TGTGCCAGCAGTTTAGTTGGGTCCGGGGAGCTGTTTTTT
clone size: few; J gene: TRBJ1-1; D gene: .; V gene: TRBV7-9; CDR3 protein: CASSPPEGWDEAFF; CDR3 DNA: TGTGCCAGCAGCCCCCCGGAGGGTTGGGATGAAGCTTTCTTT
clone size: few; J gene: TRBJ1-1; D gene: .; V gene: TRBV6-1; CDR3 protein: CASRSGMNTEAFF; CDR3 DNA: TGTGCCAGCAGGTCAGGCATGAACACTGAAGCTTTCTTT
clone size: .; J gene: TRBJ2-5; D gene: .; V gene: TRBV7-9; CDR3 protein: CASSQRNPEYQETQYF; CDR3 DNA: TGTGCCAGCAGCCAGCGGAACCCAGAGTACCAAGAGACCCAGTACTTC
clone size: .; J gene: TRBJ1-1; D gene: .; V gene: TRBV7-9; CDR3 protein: CASSLLAEMNTEAFF; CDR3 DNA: TGTGCCAGCAGCTTACTGGCAGAGATGAACACTGAAGCTTTCTTT
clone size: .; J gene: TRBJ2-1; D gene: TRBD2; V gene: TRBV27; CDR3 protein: CASSLLGLAGGNEQFF; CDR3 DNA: TGTGCCAGCAGTTTACTTGGACTAGCGGGGGGAAATGAGCAGTTCTTC
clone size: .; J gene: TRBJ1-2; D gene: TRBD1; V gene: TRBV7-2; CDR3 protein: CASSLPKDYRGYPGYTF; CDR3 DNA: TGTGCCAGCAGCTTGCCGAAAGACTACAGGGGATACCCAGGCTACACCTTC
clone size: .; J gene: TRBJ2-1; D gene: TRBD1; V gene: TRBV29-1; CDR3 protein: CSVDRDGYNEQFF; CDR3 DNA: TGCAGCGTCGACAGGGACGGATACAATGAGCAGTTCTTC
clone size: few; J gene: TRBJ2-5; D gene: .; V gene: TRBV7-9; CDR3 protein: CASSFGGPETQYF; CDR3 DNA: TGTGCCAGCAGCTTCGGGGGGCCAGAGACCCAGTACTTC
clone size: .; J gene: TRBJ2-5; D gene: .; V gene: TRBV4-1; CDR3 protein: CASSQDPLLVETQYF; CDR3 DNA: TGCGCCAGCAGCCAAGACCCTCTCCTGGTAGAGACCCAGTACTTC
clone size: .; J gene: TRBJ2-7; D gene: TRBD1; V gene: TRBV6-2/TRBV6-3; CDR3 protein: CASSYWGTGRYEQYF; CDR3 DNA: TGTGCCAGCAGTTACTGGGGGACAGGGAGGTACGAGCAGTACTTC
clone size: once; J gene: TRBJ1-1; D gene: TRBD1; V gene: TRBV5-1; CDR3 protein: CASSARDRGHSSTEAFF; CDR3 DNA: TGCGCCAGCAGCGCAAGGGACAGGGGGCATAGTAGCACTGAAGCTTTCTTT
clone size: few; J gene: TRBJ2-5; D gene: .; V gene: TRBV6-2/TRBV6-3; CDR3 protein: CASSYAGGFETQYF; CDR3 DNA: TGTGCCAGCAGTTACGCCGGGGGATTCGAGACCCAGTACTTC
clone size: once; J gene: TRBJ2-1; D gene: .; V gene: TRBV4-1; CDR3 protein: CASSHLPEGNYNEQFF; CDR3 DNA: TGCGCCAGCAGCCACCTCCCTGAAGGCAATTACAATGAGCAGTTCTTC
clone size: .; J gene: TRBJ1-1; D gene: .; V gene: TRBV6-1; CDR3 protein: CASSSVASSDTEAFF; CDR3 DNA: TGTGCCAGCAGCAGCGTAGCTTCTTCCGACACTGAAGCTTTCTTT
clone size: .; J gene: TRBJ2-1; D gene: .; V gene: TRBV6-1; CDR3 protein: CASVEGPAPNEQFF; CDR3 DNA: TGTGCCAGCGTCGAAGGACCCGCTCCTAATGAGCAGTTCTTC
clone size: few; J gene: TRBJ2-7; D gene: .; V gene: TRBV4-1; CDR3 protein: CASSQALASYEQYF; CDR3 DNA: TGCGCCAGCAGCCAAGCACTAGCTAGCTACGAGCAGTACTTC
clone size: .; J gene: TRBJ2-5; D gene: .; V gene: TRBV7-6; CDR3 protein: CASSLTADSLSETQYF; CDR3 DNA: TGTGCCAGCAGCTTGACAGCAGACTCTCTCTCGGAGACCCAGTACTTC
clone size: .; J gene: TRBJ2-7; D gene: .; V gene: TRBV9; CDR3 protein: CASSPESHEQYF; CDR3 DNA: TGTGCCAGCAGCCCCGAGTCCCACGAGCAGTACTTC
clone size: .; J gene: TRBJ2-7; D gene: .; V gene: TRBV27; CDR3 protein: CASSLPGTIIYEQYF; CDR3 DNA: TGTGCCAGCAGTTTGCCCGGGACGATAATCTACGAGCAGTACTTC
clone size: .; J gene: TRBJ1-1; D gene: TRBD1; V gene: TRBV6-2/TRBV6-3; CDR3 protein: CASGTGEAFF; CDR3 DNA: TGTGCCAGCGGGACAGGGGAAGCTTTCTTT
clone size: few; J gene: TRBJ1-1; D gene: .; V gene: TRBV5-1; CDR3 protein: CASSWGGENTEAFF; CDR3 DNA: TGCGCCAGCAGTTGGGGGGGGGAGAACACTGAAGCTTTCTTT
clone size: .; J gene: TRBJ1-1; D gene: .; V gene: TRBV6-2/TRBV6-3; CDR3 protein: CASSYSSLINWEAFF; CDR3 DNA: TGTGCCAGCAGTTACTCGTCACTGATTAATTGGGAAGCTTTCTTT
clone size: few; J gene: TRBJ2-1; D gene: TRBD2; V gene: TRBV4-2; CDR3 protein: CASSSLAGGPNEQFF; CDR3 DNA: TGTGCCAGCAGCTCGCTAGCGGGGGGGCCGAATGAGCAGTTCTTC
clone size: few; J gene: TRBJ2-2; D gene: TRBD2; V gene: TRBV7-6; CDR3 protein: CASSLAPRSGGTNTGELFF; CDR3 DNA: TGTGCCAGCAGCTTAGCCCCCCGTAGCGGGGGGACGAACACCGGGGAGCTGTTTTTT
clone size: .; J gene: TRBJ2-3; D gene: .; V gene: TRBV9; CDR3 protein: CASSGWGDTDTQYF; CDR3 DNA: TGTGCCAGCAGCGGTTGGGGGGACACAGATACGCAGTATTTT
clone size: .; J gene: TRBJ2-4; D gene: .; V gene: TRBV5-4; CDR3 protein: CASSLGGENFF; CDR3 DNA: TGTGCCAGCAGCTTGGGAGGGGAGAACTTCTTC
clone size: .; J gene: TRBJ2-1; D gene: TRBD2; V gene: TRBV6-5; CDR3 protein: CASSPQRTSGGALYNEQFF; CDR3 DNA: TGTGCCAGCAGCCCCCAAAGGACTAGCGGGGGGGCCTTGTACAATGAGCAGTTCTTC
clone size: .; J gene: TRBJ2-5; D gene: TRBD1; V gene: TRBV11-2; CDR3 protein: CASSPPDRGGETQYF; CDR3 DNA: TGTGCCAGCAGCCCCCCGGACAGGGGGGGAGAGACCCAGTACTTC
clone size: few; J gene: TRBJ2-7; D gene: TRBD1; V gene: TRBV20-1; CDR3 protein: CSARSAGTGNYYEQYF; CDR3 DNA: TGCAGTGCTAGAAGTGCCGGGACAGGGAATTACTACGAGCAGTACTTC
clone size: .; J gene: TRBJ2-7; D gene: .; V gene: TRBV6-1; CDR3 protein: CASSPVGEGTYEQYF; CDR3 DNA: TGTGCCAGCAGCCCCGTAGGAGAGGGTACCTACGAGCAGTACTTC
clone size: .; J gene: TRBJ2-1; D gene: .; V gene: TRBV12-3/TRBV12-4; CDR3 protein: CASSLSGDYNEQFF; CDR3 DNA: TGTGCCAGCAGTTTATCTGGGGACTACAATGAGCAGTTCTTC
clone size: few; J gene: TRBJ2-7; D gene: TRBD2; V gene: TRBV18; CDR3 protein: CASSGIAGTYEQYF; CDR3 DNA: TGTGCCAGCTCAGGAATAGCGGGGACCTACGAGCAGTACTTC
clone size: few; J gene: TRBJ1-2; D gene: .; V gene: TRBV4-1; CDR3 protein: CASSPAGINYGYTF; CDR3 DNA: TGCGCCAGCAGCCCGGCAGGAATAAACTATGGCTACACCTTC
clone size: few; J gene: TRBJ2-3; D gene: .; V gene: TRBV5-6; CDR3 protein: CASSPLEAGTDTQYF; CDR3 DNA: TGTGCCAGCAGTCCTCTGGAGGCGGGCACAGATACGCAGTATTTT